Below are 13 T cell receptor beta chains sequenced from a single sample in a study of blood T cell repertoires in COVID-19. The assay was immunoSEQ multiplex PCR, and TCRdb's table has in-frame clones only and misses some. This table has some 200,000 clones, 82% appearing once. Sequencing was done on a sample of peripheral blood. The receptors here all came from a woman in her thirties or forties with acute or convalescent COVID-19.

The rearrangement links TRBV12-3 or TRBV12-4 to TRBJ1-4, with D maybe TRBD1 (6 bases). V gave up 8 bases and J gave up 8 bases, with 9 bases separating them. The CDR3 runs to 11 residues. DNA for the CDR3: TGTGCCAGCGCAGGGGAGGAAAAACTGTTTTTT. Translating gives CASAGEEKLFF.

The V and J genes are TRBV5-1 and TRBJ2-3, with 10 bases matching TRBD2. Germline V CDR1 and CDR2: SGHRS, YFSETQ. The CDR3 runs to 16 residues. Trimming cost V 2 bases and J 1 base; bases outside gene matches: 4. CDR3 in amino acids: CASSLSGGDGTDTQYF. DNA for the CDR3: TGCGCCAGCAGCTTAAGCGGGGGGGATGGCACAGATACGCAGTATTTT. The full variable domain, completed using reference TRBV5-1 and TRBJ2-3, is KAGVTQTPRYLIKTRGQQVTLSCSPISGHRSVSWYQQTPGQGLQFLFEYFSETQRNKGNFPGRFSGRQFSNSRSEMNVSTLELGDSALYLCASSLSGGDGTDTQYFGPGTRLTVL.

This clone was seen once. The chain links TRBV29-1 to TRBJ2-1; TRBD1 is a possible D gene (6 bases). This CDR3 has 14 amino acids. Trimming took 6 bases from V and 5 from J, leaving 17 bases between them. In germline, CDR1 is SQVTM, CDR2 ANQGSEA. The DNA for the CDR3 is TGCAGCGTGAACAGGGTTCGGATGAACAATGAGCAGTTCTTC. Amino acids: CSVNRVRMNNEQFF.

The V and J genes are TRBV3-1 (or the pseudogene TRBV3-2) and TRBJ2-1, with 15 bases fitting TRBD2. V shed 4 bases and J 9 bases; nucleotides not matched to a gene: 4. The CDR3 is 15 amino acids. The germline V gene encodes CDR1 LGHDT and CDR2 YNNKEL (reference sequence). CDR3 sequence (DNA): TGTGCCAGCAGCCCCGGACTAGCGGGGGGGGGTGAGCAGTTCTTC. Encoded protein: CASSPGLAGGGEQFF.

DNA for the CDR3: TGTGCCAGCAGCCCAGGGGGGAACAATGAGCAGTTCTTC. It yields the protein CASSPGGNNEQFF. This sequence joins TRBV9 and TRBJ2-1; D possibly corresponds to TRBD1 (7 bases). CDR3 size: 13 residues. Trimming removed 4 bases from V and 5 bases from J, with 10 bases in between. Germline V gene sequence: CDR1 SGDLS, CDR2 YYNGEE.

This clone was detected a few times. This sequence joins TRBV27 and TRBJ2-5; TRBD1 is a possible D gene (5 bases). V was cut by 6 bases and J by 3 bases, with 14 bases left in between. This CDR3 is 14 amino acids long. Germline V gene sequence: CDR1 MNHEY, CDR2 SMNVEV (reference sequence). The CDR3 nucleotides read TGTGCCAGCAGGCTAAGCAGGGTGGAAGAGACCCAGTACTTC. Its protein product is CASRLSRVEETQYF.

This chain links TRBV18 with TRBJ2-3; 9 bases match TRBD1. Germline V lookup: CDR1 KGHSH, CDR2 LQKENI. The CDR3 is 16 residues long. V lost 3 bases to trimming and J lost 5 bases; unmatched junction nucleotides: 9. CDR3 in amino acids: CASSPPWGQGVDTQYF. The CDR3, as DNA: TGTGCCAGCTCACCGCCTTGGGGACAGGGAGTAGATACGCAGTATTTT.

This chain joins TRBV9 and TRBJ1-2; 8 bases agree with TRBD1. The CDR3 is made up of 14 amino acids. Germline CDR1 is SGDLS and CDR2 is YYNGEE. J lost 4 bases, V lost 4 bases, and 6 bases had no gene match. Here the CDR3 reads CASSLPGQAYGYTF. CDR3 DNA sequence: TGTGCCAGCAGCCTCCCGGGACAGGCCTATGGCTACACCTTC. Using reference TRBV9 and TRBJ1-2 for the parts outside the CDR3, the full variable domain is DSGVTQTPKHLITATGQRVTLRCSPRSGDLSVYWYQQSLDQGLQFLIQYYNGEERAKGNILERFSAQQFPDLHSELNLSSLELGDSALYFCASSLPGQAYGYTFGSGTRLTVV.

The gene calls are TRBV12-3 or TRBV12-4 and TRBJ2-1, with a tentative D call TRBD2 (6 bases). The V end lost 1 base, the J end lost 7 bases, and 8 bases lay between the germline ends. CDR3 length: 13 amino acids. The CDR3 nucleotides read TGTGCCAGCAGTTTAGGACTAGTGAATGAGCAGTTCTTC. Translation: CASSLGLVNEQFF.

This chain uses TRBV5-1 with TRBJ2-1; the match to TRBD2 covers 14 bases. The germline V gene has CDR1 SGHRS and CDR2 YFSETQ. V trimming: 4 bases; J trimming: 5 bases; junction bases outside the gene matches: 14. The CDR3 is 19 amino acids. The DNA for the CDR3 is TGCGCCAGCAGCCCCCCCGGGACTAGCGGGGGACTCATAGACAATGAGCAGTTCTTC. As protein: CASSPPGTSGGLIDNEQFF.

The chain has TRBV19 and TRBJ1-5, with 7 bases matching TRBD1. The CDR3 totals 13 residues. The ends lost 7 bases at V and 5 bases at J; junction bases unmatched: 5. The germline CDR1 and CDR2 sequences are LNHDA and SQIVND (reference sequence). The CDR3 spells CASKRDRDQPQHF. The CDR3 DNA follows: TGTGCCAGTAAACGGGACAGAGATCAGCCCCAGCATTTT.

V is TRBV12-3 or TRBV12-4 and J is TRBJ1-2; a weak D match, TRBD1 (5 bases). CDR3 size: 11 residues. The CDR3 is CVTRQGGGYTF. CDR3 bases: TGTGTCACCCGGCAGGGCGGCGGCTACACCTTC.

The chain recombines TRBV5-1 with TRBJ2-7, with D perhaps TRBD1 (5 bases). Between the trimmed V and J ends, which lost 0 bases and 1 base, there was a span of 17 bases. The CDR3 contains 17 residues. The germline CDR1 and CDR2 sequences are SGHRS and YFSETQ. CDR3 protein: CASSLDLPGSSSYEQYF. The CDR3 DNA sequence: TGCGCCAGCAGCTTGGACTTGCCAGGGTCCTCTTCCTACGAGCAGTACTTC.